One and the same sample provided the 29 T cell receptor beta chains below, sequenced in a study of T cell responses to AZD1222 COVID-19 vaccine. The method was immunoSEQ multiplex PCR; TCRdb's version includes in-frame clones alone and lacks a portion of them. This table holds over 65,000 clones, over 80% found once. Sequencing was performed on peripheral blood, taken on day 0 of AZD1222 vaccination. The receptors originated from an adult in good health.

V and J are TRBV28 and TRBJ1-6; D is possibly TRBD1 (6 bases). Per the germline V gene, CDR1 is MDHEN and CDR2 is SYDVKM. This CDR3 contains 16 residues. Trimming removed 6 bases at V and 3 bases at J, with 15 bases between. Here the CDR3 DNA reads TGTGCCAGCAGGCCTCGAGGAGGGGGCTATAATTCACCCCTCCACTTT. It translates to CASRPRGGGYNSPLHF.

The chain uses TRBV11-1 and TRBJ1-2; perhaps TRBD1 as D (5 bases). Germline V CDR1 and CDR2: SGHAT, FQDESV (reference sequence). This CDR3 spans 13 amino acids. The V end was cut by 3 bases, the J end by 5 bases, with 10 bases between. DNA of the CDR3: TGTGCCAGCAGCTTTGGCGGGGGGTATGGCTACACCTTC. Amino acid sequence: CASSFGGGYGYTF.

The chain joins TRBV25-1 to TRBJ1-2; D is undetermined. V was clipped by 2 bases and J by 8 bases, with 6 bases between them. The CDR3 is 11 residues long. Per germline, CDR1 MGHDK and CDR2 SYGVNS. The CDR3 region is CASSEGLGYTF. In nucleotides, the CDR3 is TGTGCCAGCAGTGAAGGGCTCGGCTACACCTTC.

This chain uses TRBV27 with TRBJ2-1; D ambiguous. The CDR3 contains 13 residues. Germline CDR1 and CDR2: MNHEY and SMNVEV (reference sequence). Deletions cut 8 bases from V and 1 base from J, with 9 bases between. In nucleotides, the CDR3 is TGTGCCAGCTTCGATTCATCCTACAATGAGCAGTTCTTC. As protein: CASFDSSYNEQFF.

The chain couples TRBV6-1 to TRBJ2-7; a possible D gene is TRBD1 (6 bases). The germline V gene encodes CDR1 MNHNS and CDR2 SASEGT. Trimming shortened V by 4 bases and J by 7 bases, and 23 bases separated the two germline ends. The CDR3 runs 16 residues. The CDR3 region has the DNA TGTGCCAGCAGTGGGGGGCCGGGCCAAGGAGTGATGGAGCAGTACTTC. Translation: CASSGGPGQGVMEQYF.

V usage is TRBV30 and J usage is TRBJ1-5; 10 nucleotides agree with TRBD1. CDR1 GTSNPN and CDR2 SVGIG come from the germline V gene (reference sequence). This CDR3 is 13 amino acids long. After removal of 5 bases from V and 2 bases from J, the junction contained 0 bases not matched to a gene. CDR3 sequence reads: CAWGTGGNQPQHF. The CDR3 DNA sequence: TGTGCCTGGGGGACAGGGGGCAATCAGCCCCAGCATTTT. Based on the CDR3 plus reference TRBV30 and TRBJ1-5, the full variable domain is SQTIHQWPATLVQPVGSPLSLECTVEGTSNPNLYWYRQAAGRGLQLLFYSVGIGQISSEVPQNLSASRPQDRQFILSSKKLLLSDSGFYLCAWGTGGNQPQHFGDGTRLSIL.

V is TRBV7-3 and J is TRBJ2-5; D possibly matches TRBD1 or TRBD2 (6 bases each). Germline V gene sequence: CDR1 SGHTA, CDR2 FQGTGA. V shed 6 bases and J shed 0 bases, with 8 bases lying between them. This CDR3 contains 13 residues. CDR3: CASRGGNQETQYF. The CDR3 DNA reads TGTGCCAGCAGAGGGGGGAACCAAGAGACCCAGTACTTC.

The V and J genes are TRBV5-5 and TRBJ2-7, with unresolved D. V was cut by 2 bases and J by 2 bases, with 11 bases left in between. Germline values: CDR1 SGHKS, CDR2 YYEKEE (reference sequence). The CDR3 runs 14 residues. The CDR3 loop reads CASSFIHGAYEQYF. The DNA for the CDR3 is TGTGCCAGCAGCTTCATCCACGGAGCCTACGAGCAGTACTTC.

CDR3 bases: TGTGCCAGCAGCGTCCGGGGGCTTCAGCCCCAGCATTTT. The encoded protein is CASSVRGLQPQHF. The chain uses TRBV6-5 and TRBJ1-5, with TRBD1 as a possible D gene (6 bases). Trimming removed 6 bases at V and 6 bases at J, with 12 bases between. Germline V lookup: CDR1 MNHEY, CDR2 SVGAGI. The CDR3 has 13 amino acids.

The chain is built from TRBV10-1 and TRBJ2-5; 16 nucleotides agree with TRBD2. The CDR3 sequence is 18 residues long. The junction had 9 bases not matched to a gene; V was cut back by 7 bases and J by 1 base. Germline lookup yields CDR1 WNHNN and CDR2 SYGVQD (reference sequence). The DNA for the CDR3 is TGCGCCAGCACCAACTTAGGGACTAGCGGGGGGGCCCAAGAGACCCAGTACTTC. Translating it yields CASTNLGTSGGAQETQYF.

This chain links TRBV15 with TRBJ1-1; D remains ambiguous. The germline V and J ends were trimmed by 2 bases and 5 bases, with 9 bases remaining between them. The CDR3 has 13 amino acids. Germline CDR1 reads LNHNV; CDR2 reads YYDKDF (reference sequence). The CDR3 here is CATSRPPGTEAFF. CDR3 bases: TGTGCCACCAGCAGACCCCCGGGGACTGAAGCTTTCTTT.

V and J are TRBV28 and TRBJ2-3; weak D call: TRBD2 (6 bases). The CDR3 contains 17 residues. The ends were cut back, 2 bases at V and 0 bases at J, with 15 bases in the middle. Germline V gives CDR1 MDHEN, CDR2 SYDVKM. CDR3 in DNA: TGTGCCAGCAGTTTAAGGCGCGGGGCGTACAGCACAGATACGCAGTATTTT. It translates to CASSLRRGAYSTDTQYF.

The chain joins TRBV2 to TRBJ2-2; 7 bases agree with TRBD1. The CDR3 is made up of 14 amino acids. V trimming: 4 bases; J trimming: 4 bases; junction bases outside the gene matches: 3. Germline assignment: CDR1 SNHLY and CDR2 FYNNEI. The CDR3 region is CASSGTGLTGELFF. Here the CDR3 DNA reads TGTGCCAGCAGTGGGACAGGTCTCACCGGGGAGCTGTTTTTT.

This sequence joins TRBV19 and TRBJ1-1; a possible D gene is TRBD1 (6 bases). The CDR3 has 15 residues. The germline gives CDR1 LNHDA, CDR2 SQIVND (reference sequence). V was cut by 4 bases and J by 1 base, with 13 bases left in between. The CDR3 spells CASSTYRVGNTEAFF. CDR3 in DNA: TGTGCCAGTAGTACGTACAGGGTAGGGAACACTGAAGCTTTCTTT.

The chain couples TRBV6-5 to TRBJ1-2, with D perhaps matching TRBD1 (5 bases). V lost 0 bases and J lost 7, with 6 bases in between. Germline V gene lookup returns CDR1 MNHEY and CDR2 SVGAGI. The CDR3 totals 12 residues. CDR3 nucleotide sequence: TGTGCCAGCAGTTACTCGAGGGGTGGCTACACCTTC. This translates into CASSYSRGGYTF.

V is TRBV5-4 and J is TRBJ1-1, with D hard to call. This CDR3 is 11 amino acids long. Germline lookup yields CDR1 SGHNT and CDR2 YYREEE (reference sequence). Trimming left V 3 bases short and J 5 bases short, with 5 bases between. Here the CDR3 reads CASSYLTEAFF. The CDR3 region has the DNA TGTGCCAGCAGCTACCTTACTGAAGCTTTCTTT.

The chain carries TRBV10-3 and TRBJ1-6; 8 bases map to TRBD1. Unmatched junction bases numbered 12, after V lost 7 bases and J lost 7 bases. Germline lookup yields CDR1 ENHRY and CDR2 SYGVKD. The CDR3 runs 16 residues. The CDR3 is CAIKGGQGAENSPLHF. CDR3 in DNA: TGTGCCATCAAGGGGGGGCAGGGGGCCGAGAATTCACCCCTCCACTTT.

This chain links TRBV5-1 with TRBJ2-1; D ambiguous. The V gene's germline CDR1 is SGHRS and CDR2 YFSETQ. The CDR3 spans 14 residues. Trimming shortened V by 1 base and J by 4 bases, and 9 bases separated the two germline ends. This chain's CDR3 is CASSLLVGYNEQFF. As DNA, the CDR3 is TGCGCCAGCAGCTTGCTTGTAGGGTACAATGAGCAGTTCTTC.

The chain carries TRBV29-1 and TRBJ1-1; 7 positions match TRBD1. J was trimmed by 4 bases and V by 4 bases; bases with no gene match: 3. CDR1 SQVTM and CDR2 ANQGSEA come from the germline V gene. This CDR3 is 12 amino acids long. CDR3 DNA: TGCAGCGTTGGACAGGGATCCACTGAAGCTTTCTTT. Protein product: CSVGQGSTEAFF. The full variable domain, with the rest looked up from reference TRBV29-1 and TRBJ1-1, is SAVISQKPSRDICQRGTSLTIQCQVDSQVTMMFWYRQQPGQSLTLIATANQGSEATYESGFVIDKFPISRPNLTFSTLTVSNMSPEDSSIYLCSVGQGSTEAFFGQGTRLTVV.

DNA for the CDR3: TGTGCCAGCAGTTATCAAGGGGGTAGCTCCTACAATGAGCAGTTCTTC. Amino acid sequence: CASSYQGGSSYNEQFF. The chain employs TRBV27 and TRBJ2-1; weak D call: TRBD1 (6 bases). The CDR3 totals 16 residues. The ends were cut back, 4 bases at V and 0 bases at J, with 13 bases in the middle. In germline, CDR1 is MNHEY, CDR2 SMNVEV (reference sequence).

This chain joins TRBV24-1 and TRBJ2-7; D unclear. The CDR3 runs to 13 residues. The V gene lost 0 bases and the J gene lost 2 bases, with 4 bases spanning the gap. Germline assignment: CDR1 KGHDR and CDR2 SFDVKD. DNA for the CDR3: TGTGCCACCAGTGATTTGAGGACCTACGAGCAGTACTTC. Translated: CATSDLRTYEQYF.

The chain joins TRBV29-1 to TRBJ1-3; D is ambiguous. CDR1 SQVTM and CDR2 ANQGSEA come from the germline V gene. This CDR3 has 13 residues. V lost 6 bases, J lost 0 bases, and 9 bases lay in between. The CDR3 here is CSVGSDSGNTIYF. The CDR3 DNA reads as TGCAGCGTGGGATCAGACTCTGGAAACACCATATATTTT.

The chain links TRBV2 to TRBJ2-3; 12 bases line up with TRBD2. CDR1 SNHLY and CDR2 FYNNEI come from the germline V gene. J gave up 1 base and V 5 bases, and 4 bases lay outside the gene matches. This CDR3 comprises 16 residues. This chain's CDR3 is CASSRTSGVRTDTQYF. DNA for the CDR3: TGTGCCAGCAGTAGGACTAGCGGGGTACGCACAGATACGCAGTATTTT.

V gene TRBV24-1 combines with J gene TRBJ1-2, with D uncertain. The CDR3 consists of 12 residues. Germline V CDR1 and CDR2: KGHDR, SFDVKD. V lost 4 bases to trimming and J lost 1 base, with 3 bases between them. The CDR3 sequence: CATSDDNYGYTF. The DNA of the CDR3 is TGTGCCACCAGTGACGATAACTATGGCTACACCTTC.

DNA for the CDR3: TGTGCCAGCAGCTTAGCTACGGGTCGCCAGCAGTACTTC. Encoded protein: CASSLATGRQQYF. The V gene is TRBV11-3, the J gene TRBJ2-7; D uncertain. Germline CDR1 reads SGHNT; CDR2 reads YENEEA. V was cut by 1 base and J by 8 bases, with 12 bases left in between. This CDR3 has 13 residues.

The chain links TRBV2 to TRBJ2-7, with unresolved D. V shed 5 bases and J shed 1 base, with 6 bases lying between them. From germline, CDR1 is SNHLY and CDR2 FYNNEI. CDR3 length: 12 amino acids. The CDR3 sequence is CASSTDSYEQYF. In DNA, the CDR3 is TGTGCCAGCAGTACAGATTCCTACGAGCAGTACTTC. Full variable domain (remainder filled in from reference TRBV2 and TRBJ2-7): EPEVTQTPSHQVTQMGQEVILRCVPISNHLYFYWYRQILGQKVEFLVSFYNNEISEKSEIFDDQFSVERPDGSNFTLKIRSTKLEDSAMYFCASSTDSYEQYFGPGTRLTVT.

The chain carries TRBV7-2 and TRBJ1-4; D is possibly TRBD1 (5 bases). Germline CDR1 and CDR2: SGHTA and FQGNSA. Trimming shortened V by 6 bases and J by 8 bases, and 16 bases separated the two germline ends. The CDR3 is 14 amino acids. In DNA, the CDR3 is TGTGCCAGCAGTAGCCTAGGGGCGGGGGAAAAACTGTTTTTT. Its translation: CASSSLGAGEKLFF.

The chain is built from TRBV27 and TRBJ2-1; D may be TRBD1 (5 bases). Germline lookup yields CDR1 MNHEY and CDR2 SMNVEV (reference sequence). There are 15 residues in the CDR3. Trimming removed 1 base at V and 7 bases at J, with 14 bases between. CDR3 protein: CASSLFSRVPNEQFF. CDR3 DNA: TGTGCCAGCAGTTTATTCAGCAGGGTACCTAATGAGCAGTTCTTC.

The chain employs TRBV18 and TRBJ1-1; D is possibly TRBD1 (5 bases). The CDR3 sequence is 12 residues long. V lost 2 bases and J 8 bases, leaving 9 bases between the germline ends. CDR1 is KGHSH and CDR2 is LQKENI in the germline V gene. In DNA, the CDR3 is TGTGCCAGCTCACCAGTCAGGGAAGAAGCTTTCTTT. Its translation: CASSPVREEAFF. The full variable domain, in which reference TRBV18 and TRBJ1-1 provide the parts outside the CDR3, is NAGVMQNPRHLVRRRGQEARLRCSPMKGHSHVYWYRQLPEEGLKFMVYLQKENIIDESGMPKERFSAEFPKEGPSILRIQQVVRGDSAAYFCASSPVREEAFFGQGTRLTVV.